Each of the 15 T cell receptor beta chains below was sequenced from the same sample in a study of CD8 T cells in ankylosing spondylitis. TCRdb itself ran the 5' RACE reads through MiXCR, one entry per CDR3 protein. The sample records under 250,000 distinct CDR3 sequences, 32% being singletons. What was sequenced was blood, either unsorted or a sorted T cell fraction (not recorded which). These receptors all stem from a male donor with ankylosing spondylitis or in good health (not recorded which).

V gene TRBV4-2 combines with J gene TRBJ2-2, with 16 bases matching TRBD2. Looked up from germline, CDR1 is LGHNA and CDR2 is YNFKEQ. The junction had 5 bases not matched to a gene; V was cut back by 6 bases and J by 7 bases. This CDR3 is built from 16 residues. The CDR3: CASRGLAGGPNGELFF. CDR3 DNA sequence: TGTGCCAGCAGGGGACTAGCGGGGGGGCCTAACGGGGAGCTGTTTTTT.

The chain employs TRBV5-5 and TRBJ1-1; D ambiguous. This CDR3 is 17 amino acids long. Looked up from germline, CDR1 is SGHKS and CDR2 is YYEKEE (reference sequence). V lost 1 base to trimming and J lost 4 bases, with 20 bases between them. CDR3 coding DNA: TGTGCCAGCAGCTTGCATCCAGGTTATGAAAGGAGCACTGAAGCTTTCTTT. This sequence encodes CASSLHPGYERSTEAFF.

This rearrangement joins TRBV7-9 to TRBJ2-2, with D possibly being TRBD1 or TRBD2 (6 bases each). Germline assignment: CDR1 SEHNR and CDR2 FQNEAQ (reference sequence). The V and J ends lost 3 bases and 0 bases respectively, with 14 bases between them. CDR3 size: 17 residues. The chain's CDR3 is CASSFSGDSTNTGELFF. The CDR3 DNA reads TGTGCCAGCAGCTTCTCAGGGGACTCCACGAACACCGGGGAGCTGTTTTTT.

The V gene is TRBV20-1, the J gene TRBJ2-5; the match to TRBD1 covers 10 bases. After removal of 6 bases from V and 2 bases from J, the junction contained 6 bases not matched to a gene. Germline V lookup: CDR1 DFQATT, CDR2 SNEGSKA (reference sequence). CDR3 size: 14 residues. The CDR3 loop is CSATPGQGQETQYF. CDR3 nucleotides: TGCAGTGCAACCCCGGGACAGGGGCAAGAGACCCAGTACTTC.

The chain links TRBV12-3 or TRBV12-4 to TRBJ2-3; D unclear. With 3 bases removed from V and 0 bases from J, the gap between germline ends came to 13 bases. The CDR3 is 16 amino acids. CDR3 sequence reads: CASSFVRPTSTDTQYF. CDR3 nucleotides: TGTGCCAGCAGTTTCGTCCGTCCGACTAGCACAGATACGCAGTATTTT.

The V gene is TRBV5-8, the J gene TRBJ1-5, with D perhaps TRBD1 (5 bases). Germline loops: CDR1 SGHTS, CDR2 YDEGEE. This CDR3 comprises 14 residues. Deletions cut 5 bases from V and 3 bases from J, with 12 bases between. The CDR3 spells CASRKWDVNQPQHF. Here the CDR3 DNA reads TGTGCCAGCAGAAAGTGGGACGTCAATCAGCCCCAGCATTTT.

Written as DNA, the CDR3 is TGCGCCAGCAGCTTAACAGGAATTGTAGCCAAAAACATTCAGTACTTC. Residues: CASSLTGIVAKNIQYF. The V call is TRBV5-1, the J call TRBJ2-4, with D perhaps TRBD1 (5 bases). CDR1 is SGHRS and CDR2 is YFSETQ in the germline V gene. Trimming removed 2 bases at V and 0 bases at J, with 12 bases between. CDR3 length: 16 amino acids.

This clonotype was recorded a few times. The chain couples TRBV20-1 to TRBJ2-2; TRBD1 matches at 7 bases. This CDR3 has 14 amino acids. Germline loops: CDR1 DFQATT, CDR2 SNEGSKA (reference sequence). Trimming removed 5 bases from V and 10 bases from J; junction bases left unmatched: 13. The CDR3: CSARRRTGRMELFF. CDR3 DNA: TGCAGTGCTCGGAGACGGACAGGTCGTATGGAGCTGTTTTTT.

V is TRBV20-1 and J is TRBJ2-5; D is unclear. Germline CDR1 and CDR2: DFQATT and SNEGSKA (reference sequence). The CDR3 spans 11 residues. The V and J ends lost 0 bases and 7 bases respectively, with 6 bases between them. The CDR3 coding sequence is TGCAGTGCTAGAGATCTTAGGACCCAGTACTTC. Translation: CSARDLRTQYF.

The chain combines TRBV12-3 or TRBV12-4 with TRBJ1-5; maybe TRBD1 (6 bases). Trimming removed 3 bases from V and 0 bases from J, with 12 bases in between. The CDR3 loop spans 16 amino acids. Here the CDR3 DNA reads TGTGCCAGCAGTTTGGGGGACATTTATAGCAATCAGCCCCAGCATTTT. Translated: CASSLGDIYSNQPQHF.

The CDR3, as DNA: TGTGCCGGCGAGGGGGTAGGGGGCACTGAAGCTTTCTTT. Translating it yields CAGEGVGGTEAFF. The chain combines TRBV6-1 with TRBJ1-1; D might be TRBD1 (6 bases). The CDR3 has 13 amino acids. CDR1 is MNHNS and CDR2 is SASEGT in the germline V gene. V gave up 11 bases and J gave up 4 bases, with 17 bases separating them.

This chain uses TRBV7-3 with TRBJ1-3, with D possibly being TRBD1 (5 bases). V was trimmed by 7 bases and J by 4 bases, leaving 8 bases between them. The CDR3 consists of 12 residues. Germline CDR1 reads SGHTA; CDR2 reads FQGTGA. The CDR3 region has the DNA TGTGCCAGCACGGGACTGGGAAACACCATATATTTT. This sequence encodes CASTGLGNTIYF.

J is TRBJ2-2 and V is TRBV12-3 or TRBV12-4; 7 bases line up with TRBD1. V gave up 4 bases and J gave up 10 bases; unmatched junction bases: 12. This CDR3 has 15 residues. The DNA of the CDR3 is TGTGCCAGCAGTTCACCCCGACAGGGTGAGGAGGAGCTGTTTTTT. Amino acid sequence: CASSSPRQGEEELFF.

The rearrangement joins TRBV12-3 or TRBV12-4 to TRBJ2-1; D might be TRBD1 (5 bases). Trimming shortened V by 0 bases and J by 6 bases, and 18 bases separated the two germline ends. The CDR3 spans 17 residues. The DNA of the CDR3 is TGTGCCAGCAGTTTAGCGTGGGGCAGTATGGAGTCCAATGAGCAGTTCTTC. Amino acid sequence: CASSLAWGSMESNEQFF.

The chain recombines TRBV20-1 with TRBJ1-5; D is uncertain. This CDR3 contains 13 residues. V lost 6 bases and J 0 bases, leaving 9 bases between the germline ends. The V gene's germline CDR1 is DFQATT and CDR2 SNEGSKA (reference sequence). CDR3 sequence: CSAGWGSNQPQHF. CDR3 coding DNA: TGCAGTGCGGGCTGGGGTAGCAATCAGCCCCAGCATTTT.